These T cell receptor beta chains were read from a single sample in a study of Ad26.COV2.S vaccination and SARS-CoV-2 variants. Some clones are missing from TCRdb's copy, which holds only in-frame ones; the method was immunoSEQ multiplex PCR. The sample contains 200,000 to 250,000 clones, over 75% of which appear only once. Here the sequenced sample was peripheral blood, taken in a trial of Ad26.COV2.S vaccine versus placebo. These receptors all come from a person aged 18-65 years who received the Ad26.COV2.S COVID-19 vaccine or a placebo. CDR3s include the opening cysteine and the closing phenylalanine or tryptophan.

>TRBV3-1/TRBV3-2|15
CASSQAGTAVYGYTF
>TRBV13|13
CASSFAISYEQYF
>TRBV7-2|16
CASSLFPTGGGEKLFF
>TRBV24-1|17
CATSDDAGTGSTGELFF
>TRBV3-1/TRBV3-2|16
CASSPTGAAYNSPLHF
>TRBV7-2|13
CASSPGFNYGYTF
>TRBV3-1/TRBV3-2|16
CASSQGQGRRNTEAFF
>TRBV7-2|14
CASSLVLGGNEQFF
>TRBV12-3/TRBV12-4|13
CAIGAGAVDTQYF
>TRBV5-1|15
CASSSSPGLAGEQYF
>TRBV30|17
CAWSAQLKITYDSPLHF
>TRBV11-2|15
CASSLEGISNQPQHF
>TRBV30|15
CACTRTSATNEKLFF
>TRBV11-2|15
CASTSAGLSTDTQYF
>TRBV7-3|16
CASSLVFGRIHTEAFF
>TRBV6-6|13
CASSWNRNTEAFF
>TRBV6-6|16
CASSTIGGLSTDTQYF
>TRBV29-1|10
CSVANNEQFF
>TRBV18|14
CASSFGQALNEQYF
>TRBV10-3|15
CAISEALANTGELFF
>TRBV4-3|13
CASSQGGRDEQFF
>TRBV4-2|15
CASSQVVQRNTEAFF